The rows below give T cell receptor beta chains drawn from one sample of a study of T cell repertoires in cytomegalovirus infection. In TCRdb, the reads were re-called with MiXCR into one record per CDR3 protein. Of approximately 140,000 distinct CDR3 sequences listed, 5% to 6.5% are singletons. The source material was PBMCs. These receptor sequences come from a human donor in good health (CMV status not recorded). Some clones in this sample may be carry-over from other donors' samples. The CDR3 runs from the conserved cysteine through the conserved F or W. A D gene is named only where the DNA matches it firmly. Size is stated for part of the rows, as once, few or many counts, or as a class when the clone is expanded.

size	length	V	D	J	CDR3	DNA
few	16	TRBV11-2	.	TRBJ2-3	CASSSYRGRGTDTQYF	TGTGCCAGCAGCAGTTACAGGGGGAGGGGAACAGATACGCAGTATTTT
many	16	TRBV30	.	TRBJ1-1	CAWRARIGTENTEAFF	TGTGCCTGGAGGGCCAGAATCGGGACGGAGAACACTGAAGCTTTCTTT
many	16	TRBV7-6	.	TRBJ1-1	CASSLGSGGWNTEAFF	TGTGCCAGCAGCTTAGGGTCGGGGGGCTGGAACACTGAAGCTTTCTTT
many	14	TRBV5-1	.	TRBJ1-1	CASSYGGLNTEAFF	TGCGCCAGCAGCTATGGAGGTTTGAACACTGAAGCTTTCTTT
many	13	TRBV7-2	.	TRBJ1-2	CASSRQAFSGYTF	TGTGCCAGCAGCCGACAGGCGTTTTCTGGCTACACCTTC
.	14	TRBV7-3	.	TRBJ1-1	CASSLDLPDSGAFF	TGTGCCAGCAGCTTAGATCTTCCGGACAGTGGAGCTTTCTTT
.	15	TRBV5-5	.	TRBJ2-7	CASSLGPDRSYEQYF	TGTGCCAGCAGCTTGGGACCCGACAGGTCCTACGAGCAGTACTTC
many	16	TRBV7-9	TRBD1	TRBJ2-1	CASRTSGQGLGNEQFF	TGTGCCAGCAGAACTTCGGGACAGGGTCTTGGCAATGAGCAGTTCTTC
.	17	TRBV24-1	TRBD1	TRBJ2-2	CATSDPPGTGAAGELFF	TGTGCCACCAGTGATCCACCCGGGACAGGGGCGGCCGGGGAGCTGTTTTTT
many	14	TRBV28	.	TRBJ1-1	CASWARKRNTEAFF	TGTGCCAGCTGGGCGAGAAAGCGGAACACTGAAGCTTTCTTT
many	17	TRBV7-9	.	TRBJ2-3	CASSLGAPGGSTDTQYF	TGTGCCAGCAGCTTAGGGGCCCCTGGCGGGAGCACAGATACGCAGTATTTT